This record looks at one T cell receptor beta chain sequence and its context. The record originates from a study of blood T cell repertoires in COVID-19. Study-level background: There were acute and convalescent COVID-19 samples, and they came from the United States, Italy and Spain. PBMCs, B-cell-depleted T cells, or T cells were the source of the cDNA or gDNA that made up the material.

Participants' own reports of clinical history determined their cohort assignment. Sequenced by immunoSEQ multiplex PCR; TCRdb stores in-frame clones only, minus some. Of approximately 380,000 clones listed, just over 90% are singletons. From germline, CDR1 is LGHNT and CDR2 FRNRAP. The CDR3 spans 14 residues. Losses at the gene ends were 5 bases for V and 6 bases for J; bases not matched to a gene: 3. The sample comprised PBMCs or T cells enriched from blood (not recorded which). The rearrangement joins TRBV12-5 to TRBJ1-6; TRBD1 matches 8 bases. The TCR was taken from a middle-aged woman who had been exposed to COVID-19. Here the CDR3 DNA reads TGTGCTAGTGGTCCCGACAGGGGTAATTCACCCCTCCACTTT. Its translation is CASGPDRGNSPLHF. Supplemented by reference TRBV12-5 and TRBJ1-6, the full variable domain reads DARVTQTPRHKVTEMGQEVTMRCQPILGHNTVFWYRQTMMQGLELLAYFRNRAPLDDSGMPKDRFSAEMPDATLATLKIQPSEPRDSAVYFCASGPDRGNSPLHFGNGTRLTVT.